This entry concerns a single T cell receptor beta chain. Sequencing was performed with immunoSEQ multiplex PCR; in TCRdb, only in-frame clones are kept and a portion is missing. Among 150,000 to 200,000 clones, around 83% were seen once, and the ten largest hold approximately 1.5%. The record originates from a study of blood T cell repertoires in COVID-19. The wider study: Acute and convalescent COVID-19 specimens originated in the United States, Italy and Spain. T cells, B-cell-depleted T cells, or PBMCs supplied cDNA or gDNA.

J lost 2 bases, V lost 1 base, and 6 bases had no gene match. Germline CDR1 reads SQVTM; CDR2 reads ANQGSEA. The CDR3 runs 15 residues. The J gene is TRBJ2-7, the V gene TRBV29-1, with TRBD2 identical over 9 bases. The clonotype originates from a human donor in a cohort sampled during active COVID-19. Specimen: peripheral blood. The CDR3 coding sequence is TGCAGCGTTGAAGTTAGCGGGAGAGAAGCCTACGAGCAGTACTTC. Its translation: CSVEVSGREAYEQYF.